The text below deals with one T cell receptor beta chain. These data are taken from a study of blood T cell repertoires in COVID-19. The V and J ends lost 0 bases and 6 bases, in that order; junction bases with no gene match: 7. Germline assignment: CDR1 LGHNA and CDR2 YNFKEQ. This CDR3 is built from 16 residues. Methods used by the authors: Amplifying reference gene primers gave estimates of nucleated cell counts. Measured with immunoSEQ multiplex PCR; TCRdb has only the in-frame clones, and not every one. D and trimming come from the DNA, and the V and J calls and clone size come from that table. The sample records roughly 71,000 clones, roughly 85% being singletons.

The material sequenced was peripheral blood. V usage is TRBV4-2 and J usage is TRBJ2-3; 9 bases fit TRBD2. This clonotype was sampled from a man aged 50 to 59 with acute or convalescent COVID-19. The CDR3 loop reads CASSQDVPSGADTQYF. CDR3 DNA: TGTGCCAGCAGCCAAGATGTGCCTAGCGGGGCCGATACGCAGTATTTT.